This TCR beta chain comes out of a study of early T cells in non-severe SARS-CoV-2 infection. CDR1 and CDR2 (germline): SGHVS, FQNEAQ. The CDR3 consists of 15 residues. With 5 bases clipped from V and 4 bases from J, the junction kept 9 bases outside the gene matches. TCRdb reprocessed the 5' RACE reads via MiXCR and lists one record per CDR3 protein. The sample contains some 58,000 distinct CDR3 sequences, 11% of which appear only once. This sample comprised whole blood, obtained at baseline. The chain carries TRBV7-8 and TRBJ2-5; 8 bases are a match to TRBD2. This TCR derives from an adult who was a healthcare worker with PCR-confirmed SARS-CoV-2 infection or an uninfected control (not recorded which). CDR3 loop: CASSTTGGGGETQYF. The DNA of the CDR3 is TGTGCCAGCAGCACCACCGGGGGGGGTGGAGAGACCCAGTACTTC.